A selection of T cell receptor beta chains follows, all from one sample in a study of Tregs in tolerant kidney transplant recipients. The repertoire was sequenced with immunoSEQ multiplex PCR; TCRdb's copy has only in-frame clones and lacks some. The sample yields roughly 50,000 clones, around nine tenths seen once. The sequences come from CD8+ T cells from blood (PBMCs), collected 12 months after the transplant. All receptors come from a human patient who received a combined kidney and bone marrow transplant. Some of the T cells may derive from the graft donor. Both conserved end residues are part of each CDR3. Fields, in order: J gene, V gene, clone size, CDR3 length, CDR3 protein. Clone size is given for some rows only: seen once, a few or many times, or a class if the clone is expanded.

J: TRBJ2-5
V: TRBV7-6
size: .
length: 14
CDR3: CASSSGQRQETQYF

J: TRBJ2-1
V: TRBV7-8
size: .
length: 18
CDR3: CASRPYGGSGGPWNEQFF

J: TRBJ2-7
V: TRBV7-3
size: .
length: 17
CDR3: CASSLRRGPRIGYEQYF

J: TRBJ2-7
V: TRBV4-1
size: .
length: 14
CDR3: CASSQVPGAYEQYF

J: TRBJ2-1
V: TRBV5-6
size: .
length: 15
CDR3: CASSLDPAGLGGQFF

J: TRBJ1-6
V: TRBV4-1
size: .
length: 14
CDR3: CASSQVPGDSPLHF

J: TRBJ2-7
V: TRBV4-3
size: .
length: 17
CDR3: CASSQEGHGQGTYEQYF

J: TRBJ2-1
V: TRBV5-4
size: .
length: 16
CDR3: CASSLDTGPPYNEQFF

J: TRBJ2-5
V: TRBV7-8
size: .
length: 15
CDR3: CASSPQASLEETQYF

J: TRBJ2-7
V: TRBV2
size: once
length: 15
CDR3: CASSEWDQGAYEQYF

J: TRBJ2-1
V: TRBV23-1
size: once
length: 22
CDR3: CASSPRPGTSGRPLSSYNEQFF

J: TRBJ2-1
V: TRBV19
size: .
length: 13
CDR3: CASRGQPYNEQFF

J: .
V: TRBV11-2
size: .
length: 15
CDR3: CASSLGGTGGYEQYF

J: TRBJ2-1
V: TRBV7-6
size: .
length: 15
CDR3: CASSPEGQEYNEQFF

J: TRBJ2-1
V: TRBV7-9
size: .
length: 14
CDR3: CASSLVVEVDEQFF

J: TRBJ2-1
V: TRBV9
size: .
length: 15
CDR3: CASSALAGGLNEQFF

J: TRBJ2-1
V: TRBV27
size: .
length: 12
CDR3: CASRLGGNEQFF

J: TRBJ1-2
V: TRBV5-6
size: .
length: 14
CDR3: CASSPGVTDYGYTF

J: TRBJ2-7
V: TRBV5-1
size: .
length: 14
CDR3: CATYPGQGRYEQYF

J: TRBJ2-7
V: TRBV19
size: .
length: 14
CDR3: CASSAGQLSYEQYF

J: TRBJ2-7
V: TRBV4-1
size: .
length: 15
CDR3: CASSQGGQATREQYF

J: TRBJ2-1
V: TRBV13
size: .
length: 11
CDR3: CASSFLNEQFF

J: TRBJ2-5
V: TRBV13
size: .
length: 16
CDR3: CASSLPSLAFQETQYF

J: TRBJ2-7
V: TRBV9
size: .
length: 13
CDR3: CASSAGQAYEQYF

J: TRBJ2-7
V: TRBV9
size: .
length: 14
CDR3: CASSASGRAYEQYF

J: TRBJ1-2
V: TRBV9
size: .
length: 15
CDR3: CASSVDGTAGDGYTF

J: TRBJ2-7
V: TRBV12-2
size: .
length: 17
CDR3: CASRPLFPGLADYEQHF

J: TRBJ1-5
V: TRBV30
size: .
length: 14
CDR3: CAWRRRGGNQPQHF

J: TRBJ2-2
V: TRBV4-1
size: .
length: 16
CDR3: CASNPWGTANTGELFF

J: TRBJ2-7
V: TRBV9
size: .
length: 13
CDR3: CASSVAESYEQYF

J: TRBJ2-7
V: TRBV29-1
size: .
length: 14
CDR3: CSVYAGTVLYEQYF

J: TRBJ1-5
V: TRBV6-6
size: .
length: 15
CDR3: CASSTLLGDRQPQHF

J: TRBJ2-7
V: TRBV4-1
size: .
length: 13
CDR3: CASSPRETYEQYF

J: TRBJ2-3
V: TRBV11-3
size: .
length: 20
CDR3: CASSSPWTSGRVGNTDTQYF

J: TRBJ2-2
V: TRBV6-1
size: many
length: 15
CDR3: CASSVAGDPGGELFF

J: TRBJ1-5
V: TRBV30
size: .
length: 16
CDR3: CAWSVRTGEDNQPQHF

J: TRBJ2-1
V: TRBV7-9
size: once
length: 15
CDR3: CASSLGQGSYNEQFF

J: TRBJ1-2
V: TRBV7-9
size: .
length: 15
CDR3: CASSPFDRGSDGYTF

J: TRBJ2-1
V: TRBV5-4
size: .
length: 16
CDR3: CASSLELAGGYNEQFF

J: TRBJ1-1
V: TRBV4-3
size: .
length: 15
CDR3: CASSFGQSMNTEAFF

J: TRBJ1-5
V: TRBV4-3
size: once
length: 17
CDR3: CASSQDSGTGVIQPQHF

J: TRBJ2-5
V: TRBV7-9
size: .
length: 18
CDR3: CASSLAYYGGGGQETQYF

J: TRBJ2-3
V: TRBV27
size: .
length: 16
CDR3: CASSFSGGAFTDTQYF

J: TRBJ2-7
V: TRBV6-6
size: .
length: 16
CDR3: CASSYASGRLYYEQYF

J: TRBJ2-3
V: TRBV5-1
size: .
length: 17
CDR3: CASSFRSPTSNADTQYF

J: TRBJ2-3
V: TRBV13
size: .
length: 14
CDR3: CASSSRVATDTQYF

J: TRBJ2-3
V: TRBV6-1
size: .
length: 16
CDR3: CASSDQDRARTDTQYF

J: TRBJ2-7
V: TRBV5-4
size: .
length: 13
CDR3: CASSLSQTYEQYF

J: TRBJ1-5
V: TRBV27
size: .
length: 14
CDR3: CASREGISNQPQHF

J: TRBJ2-7
V: TRBV27
size: .
length: 14
CDR3: CASSFRGGTYEQYF

J: TRBJ1-2
V: TRBV4-1
size: .
length: 13
CDR3: CASSAGKSYGYTF

J: TRBJ2-1
V: TRBV27
size: .
length: 16
CDR3: CASRHGTSGGYNEQFF

J: TRBJ2-2
V: TRBV23-1
size: .
length: 17
CDR3: CASSQKSGAPNTGELFF

J: TRBJ2-1
V: TRBV5-1
size: .
length: 14
CDR3: CASSLGLDGNEQFF

J: TRBJ2-4
V: TRBV6-5
size: once
length: 14
CDR3: CASKVAGGPDIQYF

J: TRBJ2-5
V: TRBV4-2
size: .
length: 14
CDR3: CASSQVAGEETQYF

J: TRBJ2-1
V: TRBV7-9
size: .
length: 16
CDR3: CASSLASGGTYNEQFF